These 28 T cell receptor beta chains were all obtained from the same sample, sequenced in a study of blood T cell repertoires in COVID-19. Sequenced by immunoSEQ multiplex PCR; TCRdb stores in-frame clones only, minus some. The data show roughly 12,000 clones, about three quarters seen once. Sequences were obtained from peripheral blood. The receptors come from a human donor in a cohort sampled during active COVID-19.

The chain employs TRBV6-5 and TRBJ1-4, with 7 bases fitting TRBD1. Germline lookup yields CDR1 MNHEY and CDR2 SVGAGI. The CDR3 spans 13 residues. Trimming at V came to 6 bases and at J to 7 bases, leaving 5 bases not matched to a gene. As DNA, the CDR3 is TGTGCCAGCAGGTGGGCAGGGGGTGAAAAACTGTTTTTT. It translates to CASRWAGGEKLFF.

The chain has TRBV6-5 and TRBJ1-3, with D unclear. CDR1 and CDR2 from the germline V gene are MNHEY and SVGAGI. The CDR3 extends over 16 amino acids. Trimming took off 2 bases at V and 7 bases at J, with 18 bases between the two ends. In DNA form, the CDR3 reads TGTGCCAGCAGTTACATCGGGAAGAGCCTTGGGAACACCATATATTTT. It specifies CASSYIGKSLGNTIYF.

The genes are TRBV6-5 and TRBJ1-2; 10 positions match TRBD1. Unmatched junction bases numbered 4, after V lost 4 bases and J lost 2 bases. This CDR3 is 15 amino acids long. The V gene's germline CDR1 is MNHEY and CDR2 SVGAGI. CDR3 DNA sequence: TGTGCCAGCAGTTCCCCGGGACAGGGGAACTATGGCTACACCTTC. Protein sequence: CASSSPGQGNYGYTF.

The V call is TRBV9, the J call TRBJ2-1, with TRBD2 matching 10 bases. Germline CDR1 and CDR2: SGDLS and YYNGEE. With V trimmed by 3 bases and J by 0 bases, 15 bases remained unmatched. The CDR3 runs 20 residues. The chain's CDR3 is CASSAREGVAGGSSYNEQFF. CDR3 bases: TGTGCCAGCAGCGCCAGGGAGGGGGTAGCGGGAGGTAGCTCCTACAATGAGCAGTTCTTC.

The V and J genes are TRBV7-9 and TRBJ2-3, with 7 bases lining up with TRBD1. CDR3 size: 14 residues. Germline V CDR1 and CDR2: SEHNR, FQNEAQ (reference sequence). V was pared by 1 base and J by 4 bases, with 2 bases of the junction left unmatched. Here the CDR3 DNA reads TGTGCCAGCAGCTTAGGACAGGGCGCAGATACGCAGTATTTT. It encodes CASSLGQGADTQYF. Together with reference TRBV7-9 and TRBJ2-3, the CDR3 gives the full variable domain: DTGVSQNPRHKITKRGQNVTFRCDPISEHNRLYWYRQTLGQGPEFLTYFQNEAQLEKSRLLSDRFSAERPKGSFSTLEIQRTEQGDSAMYLCASSLGQGADTQYFGPGTRLTVL.

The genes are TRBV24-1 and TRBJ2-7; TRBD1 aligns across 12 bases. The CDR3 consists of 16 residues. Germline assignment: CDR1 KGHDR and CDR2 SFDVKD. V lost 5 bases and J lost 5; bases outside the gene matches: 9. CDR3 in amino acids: CATSVGSGTGGHEQYF. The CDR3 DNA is TGTGCCACCAGTGTGGGGTCCGGGACAGGGGGCCACGAGCAGTACTTC.

In nucleotides, the CDR3 is TGTGCCAGCAGCCGCTGGACAGGGGTGAACACCGGGGAGCTGTTTTTT. This sequence encodes CASSRWTGVNTGELFF. This sequence joins TRBV14 and TRBJ2-2; 9 bases map to TRBD1. The CDR3 contains 16 residues. The V segment lost 4 bases and the J segment 1 base; nucleotides outside the gene matches: 4. The germline V gene encodes CDR1 SGHDN and CDR2 FVKESK.

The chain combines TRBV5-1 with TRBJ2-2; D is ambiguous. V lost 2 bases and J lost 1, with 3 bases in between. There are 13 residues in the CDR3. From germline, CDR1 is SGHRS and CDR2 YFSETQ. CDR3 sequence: CASSLQNTGELFF. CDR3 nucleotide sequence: TGCGCCAGCAGCTTACAGAACACCGGGGAGCTGTTTTTT.

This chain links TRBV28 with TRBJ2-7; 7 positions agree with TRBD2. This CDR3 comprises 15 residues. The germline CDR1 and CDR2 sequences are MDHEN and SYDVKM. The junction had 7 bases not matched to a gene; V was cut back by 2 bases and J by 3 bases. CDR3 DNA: TGTGCCAGCAGTTTAGGTTGGGACTACGTCTACGAGCAGTACTTC. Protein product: CASSLGWDYVYEQYF. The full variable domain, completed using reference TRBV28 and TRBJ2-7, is DVKVTQSSRYLVKRTGEKVFLECVQDMDHENMFWYRQDPGLGLRLIYFSYDVKMKEKGDIPEGYSVSREKKERFSLILESASTNQTSMYLCASSLGWDYVYEQYFGPGTRLTVT.

The CDR3 sequence is CASSPGTDPLEQYF. The CDR3, as DNA: TGTGCCAGCAGTCCCGGGACTGACCCCTTGGAGCAGTACTTC. V and J are TRBV27 and TRBJ2-7, with D possibly being TRBD2 (6 bases). Trimming stripped 5 bases from V and 7 bases from J, with 18 bases between. CDR3 length: 14 amino acids. Per the germline V gene, CDR1 is MNHEY and CDR2 is SMNVEV (reference sequence).

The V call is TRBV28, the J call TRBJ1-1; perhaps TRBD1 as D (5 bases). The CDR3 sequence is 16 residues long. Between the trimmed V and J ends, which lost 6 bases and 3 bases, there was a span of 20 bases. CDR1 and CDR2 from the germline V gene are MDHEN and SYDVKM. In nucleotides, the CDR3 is TGTGCCAGCAGCCCGCGGGGAGGGCCCAGGGACACTGAAGCTTTCTTT. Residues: CASSPRGGPRDTEAFF.

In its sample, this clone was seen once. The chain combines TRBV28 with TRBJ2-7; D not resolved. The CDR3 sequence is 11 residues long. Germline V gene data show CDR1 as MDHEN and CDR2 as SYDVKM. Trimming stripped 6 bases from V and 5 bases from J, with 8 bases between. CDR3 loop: CASRQFHEQYF. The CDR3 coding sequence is TGTGCCAGCAGGCAGTTCCACGAGCAGTACTTC. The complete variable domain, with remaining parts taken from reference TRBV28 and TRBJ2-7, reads DVKVTQSSRYLVKRTGEKVFLECVQDMDHENMFWYRQDPGLGLRLIYFSYDVKMKEKGDIPEGYSVSREKKERFSLILESASTNQTSMYLCASRQFHEQYFGPGTRLTVT.

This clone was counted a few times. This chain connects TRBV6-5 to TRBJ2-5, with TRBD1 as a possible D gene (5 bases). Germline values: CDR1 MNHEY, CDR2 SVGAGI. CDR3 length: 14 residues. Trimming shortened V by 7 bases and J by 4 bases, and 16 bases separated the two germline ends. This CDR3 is CASTVSRDRETQYF. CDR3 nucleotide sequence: TGTGCCAGCACCGTATCCAGGGATCGAGAGACCCAGTACTTC.

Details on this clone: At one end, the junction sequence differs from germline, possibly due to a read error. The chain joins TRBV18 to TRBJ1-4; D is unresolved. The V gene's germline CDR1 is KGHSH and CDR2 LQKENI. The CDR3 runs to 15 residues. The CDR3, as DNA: TGTGCCAGCTCGCCCTTCCGGCGGTTTGGGAGAAAAACTGTTTTT. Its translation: CASSPFRRFGRKTVF.

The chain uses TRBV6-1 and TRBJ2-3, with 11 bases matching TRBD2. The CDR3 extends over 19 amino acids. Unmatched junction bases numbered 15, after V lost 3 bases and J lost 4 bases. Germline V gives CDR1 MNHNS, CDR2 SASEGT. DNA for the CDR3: TGTGCCAGCAGTGATAAACTAGCGGGAGCTCGTCCCTTCGCAGATACGCAGTATTTT. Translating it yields CASSDKLAGARPFADTQYF.

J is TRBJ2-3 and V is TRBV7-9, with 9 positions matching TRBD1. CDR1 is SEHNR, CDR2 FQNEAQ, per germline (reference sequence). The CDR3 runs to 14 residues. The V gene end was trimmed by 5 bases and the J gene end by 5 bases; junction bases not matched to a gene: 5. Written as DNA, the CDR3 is TGTGCCAGCAGCCCGGGACAGGGAGGAGATACGCAGTATTTT. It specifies CASSPGQGGDTQYF.

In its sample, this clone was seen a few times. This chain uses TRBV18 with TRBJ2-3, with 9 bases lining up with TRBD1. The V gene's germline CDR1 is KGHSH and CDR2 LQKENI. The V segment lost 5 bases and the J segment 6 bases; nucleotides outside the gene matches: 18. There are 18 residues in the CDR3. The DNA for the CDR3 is TGTGCCAGCTCATCACAACCCGTGATAGGGACAGGGACCGATACGCAGTATTTT. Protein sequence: CASSSQPVIGTGTDTQYF.

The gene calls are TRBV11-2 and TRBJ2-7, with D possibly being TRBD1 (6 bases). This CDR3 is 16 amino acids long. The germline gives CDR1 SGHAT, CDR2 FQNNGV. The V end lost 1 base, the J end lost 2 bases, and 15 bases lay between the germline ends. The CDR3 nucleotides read TGTGCCAGCAGCTTAGCAGCTTGGGACAAAGCCTACGAGCAGTACTTC. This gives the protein CASSLAAWDKAYEQYF.

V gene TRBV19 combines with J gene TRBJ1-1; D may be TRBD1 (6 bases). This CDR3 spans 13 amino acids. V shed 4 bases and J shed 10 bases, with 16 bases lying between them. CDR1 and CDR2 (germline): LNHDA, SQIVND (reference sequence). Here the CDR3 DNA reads TGTGCCAGTAGTAGGGGCCAGGGGCAACTAGCTTTCTTT. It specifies CASSRGQGQLAFF.

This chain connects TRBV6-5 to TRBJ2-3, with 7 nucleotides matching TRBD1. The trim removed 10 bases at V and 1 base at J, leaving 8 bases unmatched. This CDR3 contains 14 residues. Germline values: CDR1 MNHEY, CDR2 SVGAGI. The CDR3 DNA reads TGTGCCACTTTAAGGGGGCTGGGCACAGATACGCAGTATTTT. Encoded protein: CATLRGLGTDTQYF.

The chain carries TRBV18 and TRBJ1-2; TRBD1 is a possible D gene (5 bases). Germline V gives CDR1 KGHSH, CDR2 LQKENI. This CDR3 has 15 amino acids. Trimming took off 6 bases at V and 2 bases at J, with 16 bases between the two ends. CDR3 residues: CASSHLDSNNYGYTF. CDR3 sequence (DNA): TGTGCCAGCTCCCATCTCGACAGCAACAACTATGGCTACACCTTC.

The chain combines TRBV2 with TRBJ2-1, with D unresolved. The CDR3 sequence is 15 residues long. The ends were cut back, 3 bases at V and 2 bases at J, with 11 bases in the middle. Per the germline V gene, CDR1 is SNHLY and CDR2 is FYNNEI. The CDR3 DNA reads TGTGCCAGCAGTGAGAGTGCTAGGACCTACAATGAGCAGTTCTTC. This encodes CASSESARTYNEQFF.

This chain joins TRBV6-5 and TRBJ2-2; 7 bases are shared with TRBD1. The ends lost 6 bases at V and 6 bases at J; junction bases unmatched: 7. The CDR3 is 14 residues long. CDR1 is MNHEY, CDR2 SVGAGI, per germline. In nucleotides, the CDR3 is TGTGCCAGCAGAGGTTACAGGGGCGCCGGGGAGCTGTTTTTT. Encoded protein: CASRGYRGAGELFF.

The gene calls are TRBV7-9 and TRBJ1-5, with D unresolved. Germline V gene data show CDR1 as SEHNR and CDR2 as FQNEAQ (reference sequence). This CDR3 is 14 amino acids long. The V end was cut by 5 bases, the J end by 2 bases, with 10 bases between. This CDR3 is CASSPRGGNQPQHF. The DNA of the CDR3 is TGTGCCAGCAGCCCTCGAGGCGGCAATCAGCCCCAGCATTTT.

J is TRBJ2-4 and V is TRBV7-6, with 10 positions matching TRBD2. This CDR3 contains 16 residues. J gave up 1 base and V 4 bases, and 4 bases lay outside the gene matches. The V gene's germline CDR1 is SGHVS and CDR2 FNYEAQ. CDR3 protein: CASSSAGGLAKNIQYF. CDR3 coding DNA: TGTGCCAGCAGCTCAGCGGGGGGGCTGGCCAAAAACATTCAGTACTTC.

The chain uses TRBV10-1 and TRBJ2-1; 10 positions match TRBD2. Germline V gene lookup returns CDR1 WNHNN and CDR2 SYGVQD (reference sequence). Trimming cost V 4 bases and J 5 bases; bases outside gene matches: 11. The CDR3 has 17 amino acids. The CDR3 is CASSALLLAGQNNEQFF. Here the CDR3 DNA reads TGCGCCAGCAGTGCCCTCTTACTAGCGGGACAAAACAATGAGCAGTTCTTC.

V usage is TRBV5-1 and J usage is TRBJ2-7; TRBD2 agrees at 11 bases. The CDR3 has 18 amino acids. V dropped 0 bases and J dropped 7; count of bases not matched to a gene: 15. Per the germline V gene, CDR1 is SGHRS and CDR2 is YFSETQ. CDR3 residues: CASSLVFAGTSGTAEQYF. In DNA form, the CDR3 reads TGCGCCAGCAGCTTGGTTTTCGCCGGGACTAGCGGAACAGCAGAGCAGTACTTC.

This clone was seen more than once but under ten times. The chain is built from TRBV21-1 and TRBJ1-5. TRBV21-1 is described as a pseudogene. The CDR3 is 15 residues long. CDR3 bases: TGTGCCAGCACCCTATGGGGGGGTAGCAATCAGCCCCAGCATTTT. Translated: CASTLWGGSNQPQHF.